This passage covers 24 T cell receptor beta chains from one sample sequenced in a study of chemoradiotherapy in HPV16-positive cancers. Method: immunoSEQ multiplex PCR; TCRdb's copy keeps in-frame clones and lacks some. The table records some 8,800 clones, around 71% of them present only once. Sampling was carried out from a patient who underwent chemoradiotherapy. The receptors derive from a human donor with HPV-associated anogenital cancer.

The V and J genes are TRBV27 and TRBJ1-6, with TRBD1 as a possible D gene (5 bases). The CDR3 consists of 15 residues. Per germline, CDR1 MNHEY and CDR2 SMNVEV (reference sequence). The V gene lost 0 bases and the J gene lost 14 bases, with 17 bases spanning the gap. The CDR3 region is CASSLSGTAARALHF. The CDR3 bases are TGTGCCAGCAGTTTATCTGGGACCGCCGCTCGGGCCCTCCACTTT.

The chain recombines TRBV2 with TRBJ1-2; TRBD1 agrees at 7 bases. From germline, CDR1 is SNHLY and CDR2 FYNNEI. The CDR3 has 15 amino acids. Trimming cost V 6 bases and J 4 bases; bases outside gene matches: 11. CDR3 in amino acids: CASSPRSGQLYGYTF. The CDR3 DNA reads as TGTGCCAGCAGCCCCCGGTCGGGACAGCTCTATGGCTACACCTTC.

V usage is TRBV30 and J usage is TRBJ2-1, with 8 bases aligning to TRBD2. CDR1 is GTSNPN, CDR2 SVGIG, per germline (reference sequence). The CDR3 consists of 12 residues. V trimming: 1 base; J trimming: 11 bases; junction bases outside the gene matches: 4. This CDR3 reads CAWSAVAGKQFF. In DNA form, the CDR3 reads TGTGCCTGGAGTGCTGTAGCGGGGAAGCAGTTCTTC.

The chain carries TRBV7-2 and TRBJ1-1; D perhaps matches TRBD1 (6 bases). Trimming left V 3 bases short and J 10 bases short, with 12 bases between. The CDR3 extends over 12 amino acids. In germline, CDR1 is SGHTA, CDR2 FQGNSA. The CDR3 nucleotides are TGTGCCAGCAGCTTTGATACAGGGATAGCTTTCTTT. Protein: CASSFDTGIAFF.

This rearrangement joins TRBV25-1 to TRBJ1-2; possibly TRBD1 for D (5 bases). Germline CDR1 is MGHDK and CDR2 is SYGVNS. This CDR3 has 14 residues. V lost 2 bases to trimming and J lost 8 bases, with 15 bases between them. CDR3 bases: TGTGCCAGCAGTGAAACAGGCAGGGTTGGGGGCTACACCTTC. Protein: CASSETGRVGGYTF.

The V gene is TRBV18, the J gene TRBJ1-1; 9 bases align to TRBD1. CDR3 length equals 14 residues. Germline CDR1 and CDR2: KGHSH and LQKENI. J was trimmed by 5 bases and V by 4 bases; bases with no gene match: 5. CDR3 residues: CASSRRQGETEAFF. CDR3 coding DNA: TGTGCCAGCTCACGGCGACAGGGGGAGACTGAAGCTTTCTTT.

The chain joins TRBV15 to TRBJ1-1; D gene uncertain. V lost 0 bases, J lost 3 bases, and 8 bases lay in between. CDR3 length: 14 residues. Looked up from germline, CDR1 is LNHNV and CDR2 is YYDKDF (reference sequence). This chain's CDR3 is CATSRDPPYTEAFF. The CDR3 bases are TGTGCCACCAGCAGAGATCCTCCGTACACTGAAGCTTTCTTT.

The chain couples TRBV19 to TRBJ1-1; no reliable D call. The CDR3 has 13 amino acids. The germline V gene encodes CDR1 LNHDA and CDR2 SQIVND (reference sequence). V was shortened by 5 bases and J by 1 base, with 8 bases between the two germline ends. Written as DNA, the CDR3 is TGTGCCAGTAGTGTTACAAAGAACACTGAAGCTTTCTTT. This encodes CASSVTKNTEAFF. The full variable domain, with the rest looked up from reference TRBV19 and TRBJ1-1, is DGGITQSPKYLFRKEGQNVTLSCEQNLNHDAMYWYRQDPGQGLRLIYYSQIVNDFQKGDIAEGYSVSREKKESFPLTVTSAQKNPTAFYLCASSVTKNTEAFFGQGTRLTVV.

By frequency in the sample, this clone is large. V is TRBV6-6 and J is TRBJ2-7; TRBD2 aligns across 7 bases. Germline V CDR1 and CDR2: MNHNY, SVGAGI (reference sequence). The trim removed 6 bases at V and 5 bases at J, leaving 10 bases unmatched. This CDR3 region has 14 residues. Written as DNA, the CDR3 is TGTGCCAGCAGCCCCTCGACTAGCTGGAACGAGCAGTACTTC. This encodes CASSPSTSWNEQYF.

The genes are TRBV4-3 and TRBJ1-6; 7 nucleotides align to TRBD1. Germline assignment: CDR1 LGHNA and CDR2 YSLEER. V was clipped by 0 bases and J by 2 bases; unmatched bases: 10. This CDR3 region has 19 residues. CDR3 DNA: TGCGCCAGCAGCCAAGATGTACAGGGGACCCGGGCCTATAATTCACCCCTCCACTTT. Translation: CASSQDVQGTRAYNSPLHF.

The rearrangement uses TRBV6-1 and TRBJ1-4; D possibly corresponds to TRBD1 (5 bases). This CDR3 is 15 amino acids long. V was shortened by 3 bases and J by 14 bases, with 22 bases between the two germline ends. Germline lookup yields CDR1 MNHNS and CDR2 SASEGT. The DNA for the CDR3 is TGTGCCAGCAGTGACCCCTCCGGGACCACCTTAAGGCTGTTTTTT. As protein: CASSDPSGTTLRLFF.

The V and J genes are TRBV7-2 and TRBJ2-2; no clear D. Trimming pared 5 bases from V and 6 bases from J, leaving 10 bases between. Germline CDR1 reads SGHTA; CDR2 reads FQGNSA. This CDR3 is 13 amino acids long. CDR3 coding DNA: TGTGCCAGCAGCCTCGGAGCAGCCGGGGAGCTGTTTTTT. It yields the protein CASSLGAAGELFF.

This sequence joins TRBV6-4 and TRBJ1-2, with D possibly being TRBD1 (5 bases). The CDR3 covers 19 residues. The germline V and J ends were trimmed by 2 bases and 4 bases, with 26 bases remaining between them. The germline V gene has CDR1 MRHNA and CDR2 SNTAGT. In nucleotides, the CDR3 is TGTGCCAGCAGTGACCCCGGGGGGAAGGCAGGCCAGAAAACCTATGGCTACACCTTC. It yields the protein CASSDPGGKAGQKTYGYTF.

The chain joins TRBV13 to TRBJ1-3; 7 bases line up with TRBD1. V gave up 3 bases and J gave up 3 bases; unmatched junction bases: 11. This CDR3 spans 17 amino acids. Germline lookup yields CDR1 PRHDT and CDR2 FYEKMQ (reference sequence). CDR3 in amino acids: CASSLGHKGAGGNTIYF. The DNA for the CDR3 is TGTGCCAGCAGCTTGGGACACAAGGGGGCAGGTGGAAACACCATATATTTT.

This clone showed up just a few times. The chain employs TRBV7-6 and TRBJ2-1; tentative D call: TRBD2 (5 bases). The CDR3 extends over 14 amino acids. V lost 0 bases and J 7 bases, leaving 10 bases between the germline ends. The germline gives CDR1 SGHVS, CDR2 FNYEAQ. Here the CDR3 DNA reads TGTGCCAGCAGCTTAGCTATAGCGAGGAATGAGCAGTTCTTC. Its protein is CASSLAIARNEQFF.

CDR3 region: CASSISGTGPKNEKLFF. The CDR3 nucleotides read TGTGCCAGCAGCATCTCCGGGACAGGGCCGAAGAATGAAAAACTGTTTTTT. V gene TRBV5-5 combines with J gene TRBJ1-4; 9 nucleotides agree with TRBD1. J gave up 5 bases and V 4 bases, and 12 bases lay outside the gene matches. Germline loops: CDR1 SGHKS, CDR2 YYEKEE (reference sequence). The CDR3 runs 17 residues.

The chain links TRBV5-1 to TRBJ2-7; D possibly corresponds to TRBD1 (5 bases). Germline CDR1 and CDR2: SGHRS and YFSETQ. V was cut by 4 bases and J by 0 bases, with 14 bases left in between. This CDR3 has 15 residues. CDR3 sequence (DNA): TGCGCCAGCAGCCCGGTAAGGGGAAGCTCCTACGAGCAGTACTTC. Protein: CASSPVRGSSYEQYF.

This chain links TRBV4-1 with TRBJ2-2, with 14 nucleotides matching TRBD2. In germline, CDR1 is MGHRA, CDR2 YSYEKL. The CDR3 loop spans 16 amino acids. The junction had 3 bases not matched to a gene; V was cut back by 9 bases and J by 0 bases. CDR3 loop: CARKTSGGANTGELFF. As DNA, the CDR3 is TGCGCCAGGAAGACTAGCGGGGGGGCGAACACCGGGGAGCTGTTTTTT.

This chain uses TRBV5-6 with TRBJ2-5; 8 positions match TRBD1. The CDR3 runs 13 residues. The V gene's germline CDR1 is SGHDT and CDR2 YYEEEE. Trimming removed 7 bases from V and 4 bases from J; junction bases left unmatched: 6. The CDR3 DNA reads as TGTGCCAGCCTCAGGGGGCGCGCAGAGACCCAGTACTTC. Translated, it gives CASLRGRAETQYF.

The V and J genes are TRBV5-4 and TRBJ2-4; 15 bases match TRBD2. The germline V gene encodes CDR1 SGHNT and CDR2 YYREEE (reference sequence). The CDR3 spans 16 residues. With V trimmed by 4 bases and J by 5 bases, 4 bases remained unmatched. CDR3 region: CASSPGLAGGENIQYF. CDR3 DNA: TGTGCCAGCAGCCCGGGACTAGCGGGGGGCGAAAACATTCAGTACTTC.

A single count supports this clone. The chain has TRBV13 and TRBJ2-7; 7 nucleotides align to TRBD1. The CDR3 has 16 residues. Trimming removed 5 bases from V and 5 bases from J; junction bases left unmatched: 15. Germline V gives CDR1 PRHDT, CDR2 FYEKMQ (reference sequence). The chain's CDR3 is CASSLDRQGVVHEQYF. CDR3 nucleotide sequence: TGTGCCAGCAGCCTCGACAGACAGGGAGTAGTCCACGAGCAGTACTTC. The full variable domain, completed using reference TRBV13 and TRBJ2-7, is AAGVIQSPRHLIKEKRETATLKCYPIPRHDTVYWYQQGPGQDPQFLISFYEKMQSDKGSIPDRFSAQQFSDYHSELNMSSLELGDSALYFCASSLDRQGVVHEQYFGPGTRLTVT.

The chain carries TRBV7-2 and TRBJ2-1; D not resolved. The CDR3 runs to 13 residues. Germline values: CDR1 SGHTA, CDR2 FQGNSA. V was cut by 3 bases and J by 9 bases, with 12 bases left in between. The CDR3 spells CASSFPSLGEQFF. CDR3 DNA: TGTGCCAGCAGCTTTCCCTCATTGGGTGAGCAGTTCTTC.

The chain joins TRBV27 to TRBJ2-5; maybe TRBD2 (5 bases). Germline V gene data show CDR1 as MNHEY and CDR2 as SMNVEV (reference sequence). Trimming removed 5 bases from V and 3 bases from J, with 10 bases in between. CDR3 size: 13 residues. CDR3 bases: TGTGCCAGCAGTCGGACTGGGGAAGAGACCCAGTACTTC. This translates into CASSRTGEETQYF.

The rearrangement uses TRBV6-1 and TRBJ1-5, with unresolved D. V was shortened by 6 bases and J by 7 bases, with 16 bases between the two germline ends. Germline V gene lookup returns CDR1 MNHNS and CDR2 SASEGT. CDR3 length: 14 residues. The CDR3 here is CASRQATVGQPQHF. In DNA, the CDR3 is TGTGCCAGCAGGCAGGCCACTGTAGGGCAGCCCCAGCATTTT.